Below, one T cell receptor beta chain is given with its context. As yet, its antigen is unknown. Primers included in the PCR were 60 Vbeta and 13 Jbeta primers. TCRdb's copy holds only in-frame clones and misses some; the assay was immunoSEQ multiplex PCR. The sample holds some 140,000 clones, roughly 80% seen once. The length of the CDR3 is 16 residues. The germline CDR1 and CDR2 sequences are SGHRS and YFSETQ. With 0 bases clipped from V and 7 bases from J, the junction kept 12 bases outside the gene matches. These data come from a study of cytomegalovirus exposure and HLA in healthy donors. Overall study context: The Caucasian-associated ancestry cluster contained around four fifths of the 398 genotyped donors.

Broader study findings: 16,951 TCR beta sequences were associated with HLA alleles at 0.05 false discovery rate in a later analysis.

The chain is built from TRBV5-1 and TRBJ1-1; TRBD1 agrees at 7 bases. The receptor comes from a woman between 40 and 55 years old in good health and CMV-seronegative. Sequencing was performed on PBMCs. CDR3 sequence reads: CASSLAQGLDHGEAFF. CDR3 bases: TGCGCCAGCAGCTTGGCACAGGGGTTGGACCATGGTGAAGCTTTCTTT.